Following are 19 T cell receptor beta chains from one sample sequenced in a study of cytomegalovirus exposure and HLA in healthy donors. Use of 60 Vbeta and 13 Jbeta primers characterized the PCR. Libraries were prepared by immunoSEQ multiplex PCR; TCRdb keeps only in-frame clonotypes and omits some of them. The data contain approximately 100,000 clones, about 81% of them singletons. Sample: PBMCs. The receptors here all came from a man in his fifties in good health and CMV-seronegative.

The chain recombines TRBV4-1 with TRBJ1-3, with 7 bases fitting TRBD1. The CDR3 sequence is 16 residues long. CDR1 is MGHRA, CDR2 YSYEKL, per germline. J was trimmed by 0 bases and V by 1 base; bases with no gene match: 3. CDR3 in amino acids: CASSQAYRGSGNTIYF. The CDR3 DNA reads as TGCGCCAGCAGCCAAGCCTACAGGGGCTCTGGAAACACCATATATTTT.

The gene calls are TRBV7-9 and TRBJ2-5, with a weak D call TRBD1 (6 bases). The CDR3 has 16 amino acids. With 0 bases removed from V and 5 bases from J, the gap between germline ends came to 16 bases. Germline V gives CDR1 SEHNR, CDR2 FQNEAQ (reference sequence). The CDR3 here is CASSLAGSTRGETQYF. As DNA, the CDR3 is TGTGCCAGCAGCTTAGCGGGGTCGACGAGGGGGGAGACCCAGTACTTC.

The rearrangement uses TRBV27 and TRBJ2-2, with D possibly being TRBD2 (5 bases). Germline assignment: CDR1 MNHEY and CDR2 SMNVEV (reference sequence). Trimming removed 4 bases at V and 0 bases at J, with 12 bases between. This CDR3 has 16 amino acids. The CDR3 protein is CASSSGWGANTGELFF. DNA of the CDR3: TGTGCCAGCAGTTCCGGTTGGGGAGCGAACACCGGGGAGCTGTTTTTT.

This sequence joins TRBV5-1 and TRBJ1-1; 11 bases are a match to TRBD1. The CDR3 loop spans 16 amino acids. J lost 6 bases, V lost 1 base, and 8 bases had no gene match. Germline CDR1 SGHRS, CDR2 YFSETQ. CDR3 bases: TGCGCCAGCAGCTTGTTGGGACAGGGGGGCGACCCTGAAGCTTTCTTT. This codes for CASSLLGQGGDPEAFF.

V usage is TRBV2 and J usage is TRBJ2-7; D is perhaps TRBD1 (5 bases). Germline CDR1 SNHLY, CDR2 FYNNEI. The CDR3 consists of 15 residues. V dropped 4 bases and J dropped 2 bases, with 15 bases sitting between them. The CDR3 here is CASSGSGYTAYEQYF. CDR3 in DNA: TGTGCCAGCAGTGGATCAGGGTATACAGCCTACGAGCAGTACTTC.

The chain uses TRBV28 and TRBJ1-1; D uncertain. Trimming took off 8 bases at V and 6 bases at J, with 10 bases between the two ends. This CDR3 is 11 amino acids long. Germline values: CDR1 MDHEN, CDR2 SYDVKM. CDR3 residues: CASQNLAEAFF. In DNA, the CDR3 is TGTGCCAGCCAGAACCTCGCTGAAGCTTTCTTT.

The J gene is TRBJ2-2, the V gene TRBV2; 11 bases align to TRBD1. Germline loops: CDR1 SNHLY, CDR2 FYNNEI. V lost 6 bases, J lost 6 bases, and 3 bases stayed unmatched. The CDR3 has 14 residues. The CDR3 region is CASSGTGGPGELFF. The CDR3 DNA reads TGTGCCAGCAGCGGGACAGGGGGGCCCGGGGAGCTGTTTTTT.

The CDR3 DNA sequence: TGCGCCAGCAGCCAAGCCTGGGACTTCTCCTACGAGCAGTACTTC. Residues: CASSQAWDFSYEQYF. The chain is built from TRBV4-3 and TRBJ2-7, with D tentatively TRBD2 (6 bases). The germline V gene has CDR1 LGHNA and CDR2 YSLEER. The length of the CDR3 is 15 residues. V lost 1 base, J lost 0 bases, and 10 bases lay in between.

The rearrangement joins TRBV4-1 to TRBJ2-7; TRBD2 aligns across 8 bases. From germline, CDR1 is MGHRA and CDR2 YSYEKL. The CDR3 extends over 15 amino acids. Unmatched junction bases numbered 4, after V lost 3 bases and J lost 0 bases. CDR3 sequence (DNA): TGCGCCAGCAGCCAGCAAGCGGGAGACTCCTACGAGCAGTACTTC. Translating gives CASSQQAGDSYEQYF.

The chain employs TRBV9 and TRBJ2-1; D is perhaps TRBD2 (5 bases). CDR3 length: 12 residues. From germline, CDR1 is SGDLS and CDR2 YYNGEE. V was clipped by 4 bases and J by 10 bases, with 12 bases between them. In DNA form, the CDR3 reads TGTGCCAGCAGCCCCAAGCCGGGGGAGCAGTTCTTC. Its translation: CASSPKPGEQFF.

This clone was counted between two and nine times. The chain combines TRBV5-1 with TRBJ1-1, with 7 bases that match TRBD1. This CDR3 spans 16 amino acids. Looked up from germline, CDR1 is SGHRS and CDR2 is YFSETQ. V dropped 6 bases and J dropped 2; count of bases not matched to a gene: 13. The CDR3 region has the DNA TGCGCCAGCAATTTGGGACAGTGGGGAAGTAACACTGAAGCTTTCTTT. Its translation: CASNLGQWGSNTEAFF. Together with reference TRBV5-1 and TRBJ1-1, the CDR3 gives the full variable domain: KAGVTQTPRYLIKTRGQQVTLSCSPISGHRSVSWYQQTPGQGLQFLFEYFSETQRNKGNFPGRFSGRQFSNSRSEMNVSTLELGDSALYLCASNLGQWGSNTEAFFGQGTRLTVV.

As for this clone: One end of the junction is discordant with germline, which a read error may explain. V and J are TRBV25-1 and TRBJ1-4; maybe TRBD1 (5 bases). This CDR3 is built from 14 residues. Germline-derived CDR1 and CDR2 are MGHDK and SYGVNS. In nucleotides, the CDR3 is TGTGCCAGCAGTGAATTTGAGGGGCGGGAAAAGCTGTTTTTT. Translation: CASSEFEGREKLFF.

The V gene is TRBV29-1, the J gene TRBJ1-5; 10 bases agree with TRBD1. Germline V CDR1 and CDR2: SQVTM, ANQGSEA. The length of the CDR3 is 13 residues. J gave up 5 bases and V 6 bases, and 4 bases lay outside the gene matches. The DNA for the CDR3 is TGCAGCGTAGCCGGGACAGGGGATCAGCCCCAGCATTTT. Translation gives CSVAGTGDQPQHF.

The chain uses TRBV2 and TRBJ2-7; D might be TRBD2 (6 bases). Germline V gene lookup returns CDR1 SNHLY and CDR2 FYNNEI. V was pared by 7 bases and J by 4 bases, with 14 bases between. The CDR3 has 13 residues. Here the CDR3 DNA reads TGTGCCAGCAAGTTGGAGGGGACGTACGAGCAGTACTTC. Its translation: CASKLEGTYEQYF.

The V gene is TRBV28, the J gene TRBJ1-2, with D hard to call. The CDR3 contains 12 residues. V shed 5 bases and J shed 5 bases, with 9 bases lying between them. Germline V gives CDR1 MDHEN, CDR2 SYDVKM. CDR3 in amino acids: CASSLQLYGYTF. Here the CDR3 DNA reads TGTGCCAGCAGTCTACAGCTTTATGGCTACACCTTC.

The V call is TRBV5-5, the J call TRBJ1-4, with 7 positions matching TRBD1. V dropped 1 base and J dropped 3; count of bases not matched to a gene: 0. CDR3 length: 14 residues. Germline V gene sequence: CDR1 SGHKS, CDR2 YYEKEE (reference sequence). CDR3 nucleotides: TGTGCCAGCAGCTTGCAGGGGGCTAATGAAAAACTGTTTTTT. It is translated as CASSLQGANEKLFF.

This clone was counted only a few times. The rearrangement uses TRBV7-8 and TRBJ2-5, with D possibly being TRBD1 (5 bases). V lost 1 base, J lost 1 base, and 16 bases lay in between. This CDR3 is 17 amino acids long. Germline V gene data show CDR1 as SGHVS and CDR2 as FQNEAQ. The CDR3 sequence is CASSLETVSSTQETQYF. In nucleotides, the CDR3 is TGTGCCAGCAGCTTAGAGACAGTCTCCTCAACCCAAGAGACCCAGTACTTC.

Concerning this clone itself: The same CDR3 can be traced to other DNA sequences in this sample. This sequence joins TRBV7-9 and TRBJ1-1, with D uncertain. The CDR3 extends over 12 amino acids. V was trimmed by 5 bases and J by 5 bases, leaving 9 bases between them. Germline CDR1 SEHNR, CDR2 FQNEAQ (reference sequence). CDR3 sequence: CASSLRETEAFF. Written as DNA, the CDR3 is TGTGCCAGCAGCCTACGGGAAACTGAAGCTTTCTTT. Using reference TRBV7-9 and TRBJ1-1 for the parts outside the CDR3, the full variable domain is DTGVSQNPRHKITKRGQNVTFRCDPISEHNRLYWYRQTLGQGPEFLTYFQNEAQLEKSRLLSDRFSAERPKGSFSTLEIQRTEQGDSAMYLCASSLRETEAFFGQGTRLTVV.

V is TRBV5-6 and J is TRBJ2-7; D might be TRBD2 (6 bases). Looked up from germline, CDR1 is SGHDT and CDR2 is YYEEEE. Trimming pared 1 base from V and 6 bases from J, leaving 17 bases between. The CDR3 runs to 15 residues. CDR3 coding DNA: TGTGCCAGCAGCTTGTTTCGGGGGACGCTGGGCGAGCAGTACTTC. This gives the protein CASSLFRGTLGEQYF.